This paragraph reports one T cell receptor (beta chain). What it recognizes is unknown. This specimen comes from a study of cytomegalovirus exposure and HLA in healthy donors. V gave up 3 bases and J gave up 6 bases; unmatched junction bases: 4. There are 15 residues in the CDR3. CDR1 LNHDA and CDR2 SQIVND come from the germline V gene (reference sequence). Findings and limits, study-wide: Sequencing likely caused a cluster of highly shared sequence variants.

PCR employed 60 Vbeta and 13 Jbeta primers. The protocol was immunoSEQ multiplex PCR, while the TCRdb copy is restricted to in-frame clones and leaves out a portion. The data contain about 130,000 clones, around 9% of them seen just once; the ten biggest clones take up approximately 7.5%. The gene calls are TRBV19 and TRBJ2-5; 13 positions agree with TRBD2. This receptor was identified in a woman in her thirties or forties in good health and CMV-seropositive. The specimen was PBMCs. The CDR3 here is CASSMTSGGRKTQYF. The CDR3 bases are TGTGCCAGTAGTATGACTAGCGGGGGGCGGAAGACCCAGTACTTC.